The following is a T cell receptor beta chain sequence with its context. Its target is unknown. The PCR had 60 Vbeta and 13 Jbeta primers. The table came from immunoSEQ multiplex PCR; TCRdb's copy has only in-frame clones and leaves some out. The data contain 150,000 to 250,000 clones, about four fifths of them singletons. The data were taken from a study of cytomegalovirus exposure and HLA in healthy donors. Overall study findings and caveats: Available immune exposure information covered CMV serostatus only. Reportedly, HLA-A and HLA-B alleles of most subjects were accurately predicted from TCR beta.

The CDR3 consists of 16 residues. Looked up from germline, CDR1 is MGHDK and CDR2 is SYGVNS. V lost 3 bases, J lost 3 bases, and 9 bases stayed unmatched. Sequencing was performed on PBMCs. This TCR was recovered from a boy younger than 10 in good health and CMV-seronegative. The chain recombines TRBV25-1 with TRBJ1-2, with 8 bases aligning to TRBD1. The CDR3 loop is CASSDPRTGNYYGYTF. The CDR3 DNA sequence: TGTGCCAGCAGTGATCCTAGGACAGGGAATTACTATGGCTACACCTTC.